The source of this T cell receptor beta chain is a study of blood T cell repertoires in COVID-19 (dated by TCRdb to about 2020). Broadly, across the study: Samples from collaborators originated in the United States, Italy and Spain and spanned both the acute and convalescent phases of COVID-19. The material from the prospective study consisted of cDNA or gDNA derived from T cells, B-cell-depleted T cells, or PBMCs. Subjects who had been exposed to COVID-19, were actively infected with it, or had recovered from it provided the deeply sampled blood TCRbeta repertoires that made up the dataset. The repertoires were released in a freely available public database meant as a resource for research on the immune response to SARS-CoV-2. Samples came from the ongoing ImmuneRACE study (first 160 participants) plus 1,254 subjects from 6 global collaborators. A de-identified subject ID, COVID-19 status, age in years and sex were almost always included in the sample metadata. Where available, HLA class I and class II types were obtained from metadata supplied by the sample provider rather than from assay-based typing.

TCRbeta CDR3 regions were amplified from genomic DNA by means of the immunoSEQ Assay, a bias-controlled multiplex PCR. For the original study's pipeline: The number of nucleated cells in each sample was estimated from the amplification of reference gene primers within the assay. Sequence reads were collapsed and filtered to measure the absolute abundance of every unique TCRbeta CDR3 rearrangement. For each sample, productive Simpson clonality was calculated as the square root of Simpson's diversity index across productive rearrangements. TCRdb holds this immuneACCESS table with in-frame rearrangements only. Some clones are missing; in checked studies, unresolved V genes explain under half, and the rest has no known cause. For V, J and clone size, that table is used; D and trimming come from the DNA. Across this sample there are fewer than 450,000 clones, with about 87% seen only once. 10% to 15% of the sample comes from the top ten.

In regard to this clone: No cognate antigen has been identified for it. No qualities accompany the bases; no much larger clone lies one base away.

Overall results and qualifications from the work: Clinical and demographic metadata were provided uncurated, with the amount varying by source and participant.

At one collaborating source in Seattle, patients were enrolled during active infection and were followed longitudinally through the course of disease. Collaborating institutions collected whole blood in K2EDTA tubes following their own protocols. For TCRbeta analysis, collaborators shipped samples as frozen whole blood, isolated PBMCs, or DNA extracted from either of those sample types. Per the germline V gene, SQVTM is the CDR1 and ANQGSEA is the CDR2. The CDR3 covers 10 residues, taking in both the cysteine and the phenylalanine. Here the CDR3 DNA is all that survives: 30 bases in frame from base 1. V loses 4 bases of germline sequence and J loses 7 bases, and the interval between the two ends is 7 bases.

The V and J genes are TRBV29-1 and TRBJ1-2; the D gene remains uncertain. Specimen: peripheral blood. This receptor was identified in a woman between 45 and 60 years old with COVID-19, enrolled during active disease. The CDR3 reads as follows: CSVVTTGYTF. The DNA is TGCAGCGTTGTCACAACTGGCTACACCTTC.